This T cell receptor (beta chain) was sequenced during a study of identical twins (dated by TCRdb to 2016 to 2017). Background on the whole study: To test whether fetal clonotypes persist, the study used deep sequencing on TCR alpha and beta repertoires from monozygotic twins, unrelated adults of various ages, and cord blood. To rule out contamination, the twin experiments were replicated at different times with different library preparation protocols. On the study overall, not on this receptor specifically: In monozygotic twins, out-of-frame TCR alpha sharing was systematically underestimated by recombination models, although the models agreed with sharing between unrelated individuals. Because the same donors could not be followed over many years, conclusions were based on cross-sectional statistical analysis. Compared with coincidental sharing between unrelated individuals, an excess of low generation-probability sequences was observed among out-of-frame TCR alpha sequences shared between twins. Abundant cord blood beta clonotypes had fewer insertions, young adult naive repertoires showed a similar but weaker trend, and memory repertoires showed no such trend. A weaker excess of twin sharing was found in beta out-of-frame sequences because the signal-to-noise ratio was lowered by fewer shared sequences. Invariant T cells such as MAIT and iNKT could partly confound zero-insertion analyses, although diverse VJ usage argued against such confounding for most clonotypes.

CDR1 and CDR2 (SGHRS, YFSETQ) derive from the germline V gene. The CDR3, from cysteine to phenylalanine, totals 14 residues. Only the CDR3 DNA stays, 42 bases, in frame from base 1. V lost 0 bases and J lost 0 bases; the stretch between them is 5 bases long. The receptor library was made with 5' RACE. TCRdb names Illumina HiSeq 2000 as the instrument used. Template switching introduced a universal primer binding site; the final cDNA contained a unique molecular identifier, enabling accurate counting of TCR cDNA molecules. First-strand cDNA for TCR alpha and beta chains was synthesized from specific primers in the conserved constant-segment region. To control for contamination, each cDNA library was double barcoded with a SMART-Mk sample barcode plus Illumina barcodes. TruSeq adapter sequences and Illumina sample barcodes were added in two successive PCR steps. Sequencing of the TCR alpha and beta cDNA libraries was done on the Illumina HiSeq platform using custom primers. The original pipeline was this. MiGEC was used to process raw reads and extract unique molecular identifiers, and MiXCR was used to find CDR3 positions. For each individual, recombination models were inferred using an EM algorithm with the repgenHMM and IGoR tools. The tcR package in R was used for shared clonotype analysis, with sharing normalized by the product of cloneset sizes. To study raw recombination free of thymic and clonal selection effects, out-of-frame nonproductive sequences were analyzed. The raw public reads went through TCRdb reprocessing: fastp at Q25, MiXCR clone calling, in-frame beta chains kept. Each entry is one CDR3 protein sequence, shown with its most common DNA and genes. The V and J calls were determined by TCRdb, not by the authors. The sample table records about 550,000 distinct CDR3 sequences; about a fifth of these occur just once. The ten largest clones add up to 0.4% to 0.6% of the sample.

Every donor in the study was a healthy Caucasian. Three pairs of female monozygotic twins, all aged roughly 18 to 30 years, were included in the twin cohort. Positive isolation kits from Invitrogen were used to isolate the CD4+ and CD8+ T cell populations. This clonotype was counted at least ten times. The antigen it recognizes is unknown. Base qualities are not provided; no much larger clone lies one nucleotide away. This same sample was also part of a study on yellow fever vaccine responses in identical twins. The other study reports the following: The authors reported that the T cell response to vaccination in identical twins appeared partly convergent and partly personalized. The study precisely tracked vaccine-responding T cell clones in identical twins.

The V and J segments used are TRBV5-1 and TRBJ2-3, with TRBD1 perhaps the D gene, on 5 matching bases. This TCR was recovered from a woman aged 18-35 years in good health. Material for sequencing was CD4+ T cells sorted from blood. The base sequence is TGCGCCAGCAGCTTGGGACAGAGCACAGATACGCAGTATTTT. The resulting protein is CASSLGQSTDTQYF.